This TCR beta chain was profiled in a study of PD-1 blockade in mismatch repair-deficient tumors. Study information: Patients had eleven to twelve mismatch repair-deficient cancer types, all previously treated and progressing. Study findings and constraints: Tumor-resident clones, often absent from pretreatment blood, expanded after pembrolizumab and then contracted.

About this clone: The target antigen is unknown.

All patients were mismatch repair deficient, assessed by either PCR or immunohistochemistry. A few pembrolizumab responders had their TCRs sequenced. Germline trimming cut 10 bases from V and 6 bases from J; bases unmatched to any gene: 6. The germline V gene encodes CDR1 MNHNY and CDR2 SVGAGI (reference sequence). This CDR3 comprises 12 residues. Assay: immunoSEQ multiplex PCR; the TCRdb copy retains only in-frame clones and omits some. The top ten hold roughly 8.8% of the sample, which has 56,000 or so clones, 65% to 85% seen once. This rearrangement joins TRBV6-6 to TRBJ2-3, with 8 nucleotides matching TRBD1. The clonotype was recovered from an adult with mismatch repair-deficient cancer. The sequencing here drew on peripheral blood, taken around 19 weeks after starting pembrolizumab. CDR3 coding DNA: TGTGCCATCAACCAGGGGGCGGATACGCAGTATTTT. The encoded protein is CAINQGADTQYF.